This record looks at one T cell receptor beta chain sequence and its context. This clone appeared a few times. Its antigen is currently not known. Qualities for individual bases were not recorded, and no much larger clone is one base off. The donors were healthy, HIV-negative adults with no recently reported acute infections or vaccinations. Every donor was a Caucasian adult living in Nashville, Tennessee, USA. CD4+ T cells were enriched by magnetic negative selection, after which naive cells were positively selected on CD45RA and the negative fraction was taken as the memory subset. Blood was collected by leukapheresis, and PBMCs were isolated by Ficoll-Histopaque density gradient centrifugation and then cryopreserved in liquid nitrogen vapor phase. Analytical flow cytometry was used to check the purity and quantity of each magnetically sorted T cell population. Each sorted fraction had its genomic DNA isolated and then quantified by UV absorbance on a Nanodrop 2000c.

The data were obtained in a study of shared clonotypes between healthy human individuals (dated by TCRdb to 2018 to 2020). In terms of the full investigation: The cohort included three men and two women between 18 and 49 years of age. For each donor, CD4 naive and CD4 memory were each given three plates, CD8 naive was given two plates, and CD8 memory was given one plate. To estimate repertoire size and how much clonotypes are shared between individuals, the study performed deep sequencing of blood TCR repertoires from about five healthy adults. To increase sequencing depth and limit assay-specific biases, different laboratories used diverse techniques to prepare libraries and sequence TCR repertoires. Each donor's leukapheresis produced roughly between about 0.8 and 8.9 billion PBMCs. The paper's findings and limits, for the study overall: Sampling was limited to blood, and TCR repertoires in tissue likely differ from TCR repertoires in blood. Larger estimated clonotype richness was generally found for naive subsets than for memory subsets. Around 5% of naive CD4, around 3.6% of naive CD8, about 2.5% of memory CD4, and about 0.4% of memory CD8 clonotypes were shared across several donors. The genetic and exposure-history diversity represented was limited by the small number of donors. Compared with non-shared clonotypes, the clonotypes found in all four sorted-subset donors had higher generation probabilities. Based on pairwise subsampling, the degree of clonotype sharing among donors was expected to be affected by sequencing depth. Even with the large sequencing depth, rarefaction of the sorted-subset datasets indicated that sequencing was incomplete.

The germline V gene encodes CDR1 SGHNT and CDR2 YENEEA. From its cysteine to its phenylalanine, the CDR3 spans 15 amino acids. The kept DNA is CDR3 alone, 45 bases in frame from the first base. Compared with germline, V lacks 0 bases and J lacks 4 bases; bases without a gene match: 2. TCR CDR3 regions were amplified from genomic DNA by multiplex PCR using the deep immunoSEQ assay. Extracted genomic DNA from each cell subset was distributed evenly across all wells of several immunoSEQ 96-well plates, and each plate was treated as a replicate. For sorted subsets, each replicate PCR was loaded with about 0.2 ug genomic DNA, equivalent to 30,000 to 35,000 T cell genomes. Purified libraries were measured with a Qubit 3.0 fluorometer, size-checked on a Bioanalyzer 2100, and measured again with the KAPA Library Quantification kit. Each immunoSEQ 96-well plate was sequenced on its own single-read 150-cycle Illumina NextSeq 550 flow cell. The paper's data handling went like this. Because the immunoSEQ output held only junctional sequences and lacked quality scores, the filtering could not match the filtering applied to full-length reads. To assign V/J genes and CDR3, sequences were annotated using PyIR, a Python wrapper for IgBLAST v1.9, with IMGT germline references. Reads with weak V/J assignments (E-value above 1e-6), missing CDR3, stop codons, out-of-frame junctions, or ambiguous translated residues were removed. V3J clonotypes were defined as sequences sharing the same inferred V gene, J gene, and CDR3 amino acid sequence. The percentage overlap between two repertoires was calculated by dividing the number of shared unique clonotypes by the size of the smaller repertoire. RTK rarefaction, the Chao1 estimator, and Recon v2.1 estimates of unobserved clonotypes were used to assess repertoire richness. Generation probabilities were computed with OLGA for all TCRbeta clonotypes obtained by the gDNA method from four donors. In TCRdb, the immuneACCESS table is reduced to in-frame sequences with V and J assigned. These tables do not hold every clone; where another copy was compared, an unresolved V gene accounts for under half, and the others remain unexplained. The DNA gave D and trimming, while V, J and clone size come from that table. The sample yields 1,100,000 or so clones; more than 75% were counted once. The ten largest clonotypes hold approximately 0.56% of the sample.

Material: memory CD4+ T cells from PBMCs. This sample's cell subset or site label indicates: CD45RA-negative fraction. Rearrangement joined TRBV11-3 to TRBJ2-7, and TRBD1 matches 11 of the central bases. This receptor was taken from a young man in good health. Some clones in this sample may be carry-over from other donors' samples. The CDR3 sequence is CASSLDGTGGYEQYF. The sequenced DNA: TGTGCCAGCAGCTTAGATGGGACAGGGGGATACGAGCAGTACTTC.